This T cell receptor (beta chain) was identified during a study of read filtering for tumor transcriptome and immune sequencing. This CDR3 comprises 13 residues. CDR1 and CDR2 (germline): PRHDT, FYEKMQ (reference sequence). Trimming took off 5 bases at V and 6 bases at J, with 14 bases between the two ends. With regard to this clonotype: A single base separates this from a much larger clone, so it may be a read error.

This library used approximately 370 ng RNA and molecular barcoded adaptors spanning alpha/delta and beta/gamma chains. TCRdb itself ran the reads through MiXCR, one entry per CDR3 protein. The table lists some 41,000 distinct CDR3 sequences, approximately 12% of them singletons. The chain joins TRBV13 to TRBJ2-7; D gene ambiguous. The clonotype was recovered from a donor at least 40 years old with multiple myeloma. The sequencing sample was made of a population of CD138-negative cells sorted from bone marrow. Here the CDR3 reads CASSGRARREQYF. CDR3 in DNA: TGTGCCAGCAGCGGCCGGGCCCGTCGCGAGCAGTACTTC.